The 17 T cell receptor beta chains below all came from one sample that was sequenced in a study of identical twins. TCRdb used MiXCR to reprocess the 5' RACE reads, holding one entry per CDR3 protein. The data contain 1.5 million to 2 million distinct CDR3 sequences, less than 40% of them seen just once; the ten biggest clones take up about 0.27%. What was sequenced was cord blood. The origin of the receptors is a newborn girl in good health.

V gene TRBV11-2 combines with J gene TRBJ2-3; 11 positions agree with TRBD2. This CDR3 comprises 17 residues. V gave up 1 base and J gave up 8 bases; unmatched junction bases: 11. The V gene's germline CDR1 is SGHAT and CDR2 FQNNGV. CDR3: CASSLVFLAGGPGTQYF. In nucleotides, the CDR3 is TGTGCCAGCAGCTTAGTTTTCTTAGCGGGGGGGCCGGGTACGCAGTATTTT.

At least ten counts were recorded for this clonotype. This chain connects TRBV5-1 to TRBJ2-7; TRBD1 matches at 7 bases. This CDR3 is 13 amino acids long. The ends lost 5 bases at V and 2 bases at J; junction bases unmatched: 4. CDR1 is SGHRS, CDR2 YFSETQ, per germline. The CDR3 loop reads CASRSGQTYEQYF. CDR3 sequence (DNA): TGCGCCAGCAGATCGGGACAGACCTACGAGCAGTACTTC.

The rearrangement links TRBV11-2 to TRBJ2-3, with D possibly being TRBD2 (6 bases). Trimming cost V 2 bases and J 2 bases, with 11 bases left between them. The CDR3 covers 15 residues. Germline CDR1 is SGHAT and CDR2 is FQNNGV. Written as DNA, the CDR3 is TGTGCCAGCAGCTTACAGCGGGTGAACACAGATACGCAGTATTTT. This gives the protein CASSLQRVNTDTQYF. The full variable domain, in which reference TRBV11-2 and TRBJ2-3 provide the parts outside the CDR3, is EAGVAQSPRYKIIEKRQSVAFWCNPISGHATLYWYQQILGQGPKLLIQFQNNGVVDDSQLPKDRFSAERLKGVDSTLKIQPAKLEDSAVYLCASSLQRVNTDTQYFGPGTRLTVL.

This clonotype occurred many times. The gene calls are TRBV27 and TRBJ1-2; tentatively, D is TRBD1 (6 bases). The ends were cut back, 0 bases at V and 4 bases at J, with 12 bases in the middle. Per the germline V gene, CDR1 is MNHEY and CDR2 is SMNVEV (reference sequence). This CDR3 contains 15 residues. In DNA form, the CDR3 reads TGTGCCAGCAGTTTATCGAGGGGGACCTCCTATGGCTACACCTTC. It yields the protein CASSLSRGTSYGYTF.

In its sample, this clonotype was seen many times. The rearrangement links TRBV5-1 to TRBJ2-7; TRBD2 is a possible D gene (6 bases). The V gene lost 2 bases and the J gene lost 2 bases, with 14 bases spanning the gap. CDR1 and CDR2 (germline): SGHRS, YFSETQ. The CDR3 is made up of 15 amino acids. The CDR3 DNA reads TGCGCCAGCAGCTTTAGCTCTAGCGCAGCCTACGAGCAGTACTTC. This codes for CASSFSSSAAYEQYF. Looking up the rest from reference TRBV5-1 and TRBJ2-7 gives the full variable domain: KAGVTQTPRYLIKTRGQQVTLSCSPISGHRSVSWYQQTPGQGLQFLFEYFSETQRNKGNFPGRFSGRQFSNSRSEMNVSTLELGDSALYLCASSFSSSAAYEQYFGPGTRLTVT.

The chain carries TRBV7-9 and TRBJ2-7; 8 nucleotides line up with TRBD1. This CDR3 has 14 residues. V trimming: 2 bases; J trimming: 4 bases; junction bases outside the gene matches: 4. The germline V gene has CDR1 SEHNR and CDR2 FQNEAQ (reference sequence). The CDR3 bases are TGTGCCAGCAGCTTACCGGACAGGGTGTACGAGCAGTACTTC. It codes for CASSLPDRVYEQYF.

The chain couples TRBV20-1 to TRBJ1-2; D remains unclear. Germline CDR1 is DFQATT and CDR2 is SNEGSKA (reference sequence). V was cut by 5 bases and J by 0 bases, with 7 bases left in between. The CDR3 runs to 12 residues. The CDR3 bases are TGCAGTGCTGTTGACCCTAACTATGGCTACACCTTC. It specifies CSAVDPNYGYTF.

This clonotype was recorded at least ten times. The genes are TRBV29-1 and TRBJ1-6; the D gene is possibly TRBD1 (5 bases). With 6 bases removed from V and 1 base from J, the gap between germline ends came to 13 bases. Germline assignment: CDR1 SQVTM and CDR2 ANQGSEA. The length of the CDR3 is 15 residues. In nucleotides, the CDR3 is TGCAGCGTAGGGGCAGGCTTTTCCTATAATTCACCCCTCCACTTT. Its protein product is CSVGAGFSYNSPLHF.

The J gene is TRBJ2-1, the V gene TRBV7-2, with 7 nucleotides matching TRBD1. The V segment lost 3 bases and the J segment 13 bases; nucleotides outside the gene matches: 18. CDR1 and CDR2 (germline): SGHTA, FQGNSA. The CDR3 consists of 16 residues. DNA for the CDR3: TGTGCCAGCAGCTTCACAGGGGAAGGATCCCAAGAGTCCCAGTTCTTC. It is translated as CASSFTGEGSQESQFF.

The table lists this clonotype with a few counts. This chain uses TRBV30 with TRBJ2-7; 8 positions match TRBD1. The trim removed 2 bases at V and 0 bases at J, leaving 6 bases unmatched. The CDR3 runs 15 residues. Germline values: CDR1 GTSNPN, CDR2 SVGIG (reference sequence). The CDR3 reads CAWSKLGTGSYEQYF. Written as DNA, the CDR3 is TGTGCCTGGAGTAAACTAGGGACAGGCTCCTACGAGCAGTACTTC. Combining the CDR3 with reference TRBV30 and TRBJ2-7 gives the whole variable domain SQTIHQWPATLVQPVGSPLSLECTVEGTSNPNLYWYRQAAGRGLQLLFYSVGIGQISSEVPQNLSASRPQDRQFILSSKKLLLSDSGFYLCAWSKLGTGSYEQYFGPGTRLTVT.

The V call is TRBV6-1, the J call TRBJ1-5; D call uncertain. The germline CDR1 and CDR2 sequences are MNHNS and SASEGT. Trimming shortened V by 6 bases and J by 1 base, and 22 bases separated the two germline ends. This CDR3 comprises 18 residues. The CDR3 spells CASRKTFGGPVSNQPQHF. The DNA of the CDR3 is TGTGCCAGCAGGAAGACTTTCGGAGGGCCAGTAAGCAATCAGCCCCAGCATTTT.

This clonotype was found once. V and J are TRBV6-5 and TRBJ2-1; possibly TRBD1 or TRBD2 for D (5 bases each). The CDR3 is made up of 14 amino acids. CDR1 is MNHEY and CDR2 is SVGAGI in the germline V gene. The ends were cut back, 8 bases at V and 5 bases at J, with 16 bases in the middle. The CDR3 sequence is CASGWGSGNNEQFF. The CDR3, as DNA: TGTGCCAGCGGGTGGGGGAGCGGAAACAATGAGCAGTTCTTC.

This clonotype showed up just a few times. At one end the junction does not follow the germline gene, possibly because of a read error. The rearrangement joins TRBV7-2 to TRBJ2-4, with TRBD2 identical over 11 bases. CDR1 is SGHTA, CDR2 FQGNSA, per germline. The CDR3 is 15 residues long. In nucleotides, the CDR3 is TGTGCCAGCAGCGTAGCGGGAGGGCAAGGAGGTGAGCAGTACTTC. It codes for CASSVAGGQGGEQYF.

The gene calls are TRBV6-5 and TRBJ2-1; D might be TRBD2 (6 bases). Germline loops: CDR1 MNHEY, CDR2 SVGAGI. V was trimmed by 0 bases and J by 10 bases, leaving 16 bases between them. There are 15 residues in the CDR3. The CDR3 DNA reads TGTGCCAGCAGTTACTCGACTAGTCCCGCCTACGAGCAGTTCTTC. Translating it yields CASSYSTSPAYEQFF.

With respect to this clonotype: One end of the junction is discordant with germline, which a read error may explain. The V call is TRBV20-1, the J call TRBJ1-4, with TRBD1 as a possible D gene (5 bases). From germline, CDR1 is DFQATT and CDR2 SNEGSKA (reference sequence). The CDR3 runs to 13 residues. The CDR3 reads CGASGGLGEKLFF. The CDR3 coding sequence is TGCGGTGCTAGCGGGGGTCTTGGGGAAAAACTGTTTTTT.

CDR3 DNA sequence: TGCGCCAGCAGCCAGGGCCCCAAGCCCCCGTCCCAGTACTTC. Its protein product is CASSQGPKPPSQYF. The chain joins TRBV5-1 to TRBJ2-5, with D possibly being TRBD1 (5 bases). The CDR3 is made up of 14 amino acids. Germline assignment: CDR1 SGHRS and CDR2 YFSETQ. The V gene lost 4 bases and the J gene lost 9 bases, with 19 bases spanning the gap.

This clonotype has just a few counts. This rearrangement joins TRBV20-1 to TRBJ2-5; 12 bases are shared with TRBD2. The DNA end is a closer match to TRBJ2-7, so the J assignment may be wrong. The CDR3 has 16 amino acids. The germline CDR1 and CDR2 sequences are DFQATT and SNEGSKA (reference sequence). The CDR3 loop reads CSARPPGLAGGREQYF. As DNA, the CDR3 is TGCAGTGCTAGACCCCCGGGGCTAGCGGGAGGGCGCGAGCAGTACTTC.